This TCR beta chain was captured in a study of cytomegalovirus exposure and HLA in healthy donors. Study results and caveats: Owing to their indistinguishability, certain V segments, notably TRBV6-2 and TRBV6-3, were excluded. The listing of some 170 TCR beta chains classed them as cytomegalovirus-associated. Most TCR sequences were rare, but some public TCRs occurred in many donors. An assumption of roughly uniform sequencing depth across donors underlay the presence/absence analyses.

Vbeta (60) and Jbeta (13) primers were used in the PCR. Repertoires were generated with immunoSEQ multiplex PCR, while TCRdb's copy carries only in-frame clones and drops some. Among some 170,000 clones, roughly 74% were seen once, and the ten largest hold about 3.1%. Trimming stripped 5 bases from V and 1 base from J, with 20 bases between. The CDR3 runs to 17 residues. Germline values: CDR1 PRHDT, CDR2 FYEKMQ (reference sequence). In the case of this clone: Its antigen is not known.

The TCR originated in a female donor in good health and CMV-seronegative. This chain joins TRBV13 and TRBJ1-2; D ambiguous. The material sequenced was PBMCs. CDR3 in amino acids: CASSRSEGYSFNYGYTF. CDR3 DNA sequence: TGTGCCAGCAGCCGCTCAGAGGGATACAGTTTTAACTATGGCTACACCTTC.